The 20 T cell receptor beta chains reported below all come from one sample, sequenced in a study of cytomegalovirus exposure and HLA in healthy donors. A multiplex PCR was run with 60 Vbeta primers and 13 Jbeta primers. Some clones are missing from TCRdb's copy, which holds only in-frame ones; the method was immunoSEQ multiplex PCR. The sample records under 200,000 clones, around 72% being singletons. The sample consisted of PBMCs. The receptor source for this set is a woman aged 40 to 50 in good health and CMV-seropositive.

The chain combines TRBV6-6 with TRBJ1-5; D not certain. V was clipped by 5 bases and J by 3 bases, with 11 bases between them. Germline V CDR1 and CDR2: MNHNY, SVGAGI (reference sequence). The CDR3 extends over 14 amino acids. CDR3 DNA sequence: TGTGCCAGCAGTCCACGGTTTTACAATCAGCCCCAGCATTTT. Encoded protein: CASSPRFYNQPQHF.

This chain links TRBV4-3 with TRBJ2-7, with 8 bases fitting TRBD1. This CDR3 region has 16 residues. The J segment lost 3 bases and the V segment lost 0 bases, leaving 7 bases of the junction unmatched. The germline V gene has CDR1 LGHNA and CDR2 YSLEER. For the CDR3, the DNA is TGCGCCAGCAGCCAAGATCGCGACAGGGGACGCTACGAGCAGTACTTC. It encodes CASSQDRDRGRYEQYF.

V is TRBV7-9 and J is TRBJ2-3; the D gene is possibly TRBD2 (6 bases). Germline-derived CDR1 and CDR2 are SEHNR and FQNEAQ (reference sequence). The CDR3 is 15 amino acids. With 5 bases removed from V and 4 bases from J, the gap between germline ends came to 16 bases. The CDR3 DNA is TGTGCCAGCAGCCCGGGACTTCTAGGACCAGATACGCAGTATTTT. Amino acids: CASSPGLLGPDTQYF.

V usage is TRBV6-1 and J usage is TRBJ1-5; D possibly corresponds to TRBD1 (5 bases). CDR3 size: 16 residues. From germline, CDR1 is MNHNS and CDR2 SASEGT. V lost 4 bases, J lost 1 base, and 14 bases lay in between. The CDR3 is CASSGTTPGSNQPQHF. The CDR3 bases are TGTGCCAGCAGTGGGACAACCCCTGGGAGCAATCAGCCCCAGCATTTT.

This chain connects TRBV6-6 to TRBJ1-3; D uncertain. This CDR3 has 12 amino acids. Germline CDR1 and CDR2: MNHNY and SVGAGI (reference sequence). Deletions cut 7 bases from V and 0 bases from J, with 4 bases between. The chain's CDR3 is CASTGSGNTIYF. The DNA of the CDR3 is TGTGCCAGCACGGGCTCTGGAAACACCATATATTTT.

The chain is built from TRBV28 and TRBJ1-6; weak D call: TRBD1 (5 bases). Germline assignment: CDR1 MDHEN and CDR2 SYDVKM. Trimming left V 7 bases short and J 5 bases short, with 21 bases between. CDR3 length: 17 residues. CDR3 protein: CASKLGWGRSDNSPLHF. The CDR3 nucleotides are TGTGCCAGCAAACTTGGGTGGGGCAGGTCGGATAATTCACCCCTCCACTTT.

The V gene is TRBV6-1, the J gene TRBJ1-5; D is uncertain. The V and J ends lost 5 bases and 7 bases respectively, with 9 bases between them. The CDR3 is 12 residues long. In germline, CDR1 is MNHNS, CDR2 SASEGT. CDR3 protein: CASSQQRQPQHF. The CDR3 bases are TGTGCCAGCAGTCAGCAGCGGCAGCCCCAGCATTTT.

This rearrangement joins TRBV30 to TRBJ1-2; TRBD1 might be the D (6 bases). Germline V gives CDR1 GTSNPN, CDR2 SVGIG (reference sequence). This CDR3 is 11 amino acids long. The germline V and J ends were trimmed by 3 bases and 4 bases, with 6 bases remaining between them. This chain's CDR3 is CAWRDSYGYTF. The CDR3 DNA follows: TGTGCCTGGAGGGACAGCTATGGCTACACCTTC.

The genes are TRBV7-2 and TRBJ1-4, with D unclear. V was clipped by 1 base and J by 6 bases, with 9 bases between them. This CDR3 has 14 amino acids. Germline assignment: CDR1 SGHTA and CDR2 FQGNSA. CDR3 region: CASSLDRRDEKLFF. The CDR3 nucleotides read TGTGCCAGCAGCTTAGACAGAAGAGATGAAAAACTGTTTTTT.

This clone has only one observation. This rearrangement joins TRBV19 to TRBJ1-5; the D gene is possibly TRBD1 (6 bases). Germline CDR1 reads LNHDA; CDR2 reads SQIVND (reference sequence). This CDR3 region has 15 residues. Trimming pared 7 bases from V and 7 bases from J, leaving 20 bases between. The CDR3 DNA follows: TGTGCCAGTACCTTAACAGGGAAGGGGGAGCAGCCCCAGCATTTT. This encodes CASTLTGKGEQPQHF.

As concerns this clone: It is unclear where the CDR3 begins or ends on the DNA, so no DNA is shown, and the CDR3 is as TCRdb lists it. The CDR3 reads CASSTGVGRGTSMYF. The chain recombines TRBV7-6 with TRBJ2-3; the table gives TRBD2 as D, unverified against the DNA. CDR1 is SGHVS and CDR2 is FNYEAQ in the germline V gene. The CDR3 has 15 amino acids, counting both end residues.

The chain recombines TRBV5-4 with TRBJ1-2; 9 positions agree with TRBD1. The CDR3 extends over 17 amino acids. V was clipped by 4 bases and J by 7 bases; unmatched bases: 17. The germline CDR1 and CDR2 sequences are SGHNT and YYREEE (reference sequence). Written as DNA, the CDR3 is TGTGCCAGCAGCCTACTCTCGGGACAGGGCCTCACGAGTGGCTACACCTTC. As protein: CASSLLSGQGLTSGYTF.

The genes are TRBV7-3 and TRBJ2-3, with 7 bases identical to TRBD1. V shed 1 base and J 2 bases; nucleotides not matched to a gene: 12. The CDR3 totals 18 residues. CDR1 SGHTA and CDR2 FQGTGA come from the germline V gene. Here the CDR3 reads CASSLMGIRDRDTDTQYF. The CDR3 nucleotides are TGTGCCAGCAGCTTAATGGGAATCCGGGACAGAGACACAGATACGCAGTATTTT. The whole variable domain, remainder taken from reference TRBV7-3 and TRBJ2-3, is GAGVSQTPSNKVTEKGKYVELRCDPISGHTALYWYRQSLGQGPEFLIYFQGTGAADDSGLPNDRFFAVRPEGSVSTLKIQRTERGDSAVYLCASSLMGIRDRDTDTQYFGPGTRLTVL.

Points on this clone: An end of the junction differs from the germline gene, which may be a read error. The chain links TRBV7-2 to TRBJ2-6, with D possibly being TRBD1 (5 bases). Looked up from germline, CDR1 is SGHTA and CDR2 is FQGNSA. CDR3 size: 16 residues. As DNA, the CDR3 is TGTGCCAGCAGCTCCACCATAAGCTCTGGGGCCAACGGCCTGACTTTC. It is translated as CASSSTISSGANGLTF.

The chain has TRBV15 and TRBJ1-2; no definite D call. The CDR3 is made up of 11 amino acids. Germline CDR1 is LNHNV and CDR2 is YYDKDF (reference sequence). V dropped 7 bases and J dropped 6 bases, with 9 bases sitting between them. The CDR3 spells CATTGRDGYTF. CDR3 nucleotide sequence: TGTGCCACCACCGGTCGGGATGGCTACACCTTC.

CDR3 bases: TGTGCCAGCAGCCTAACACCGACAGGGAATGATGGCTACACCTTC. Protein product: CASSLTPTGNDGYTF. The rearrangement links TRBV9 to TRBJ1-2; 7 nucleotides align to TRBD1. The germline gives CDR1 SGDLS, CDR2 YYNGEE. The CDR3 covers 15 residues. The V and J ends lost 4 bases and 6 bases, in that order; junction bases with no gene match: 12.

Of note for this clone: Compared with germline, one end of the junction differs, possibly owing to a read error. CDR3 residues: CSSSPSQGAGFTEAFF. The CDR3 DNA sequence: TGTTCCAGCAGCCCAAGTCAGGGGGCAGGGTTCACTGAAGCTTTCTTT. The chain links TRBV7-9 to TRBJ1-1; 8 bases map to TRBD1. This CDR3 has 16 residues. Germline CDR1 SEHNR, CDR2 FQNEAQ (reference sequence).

Turning to this clone: The sample contains more than one DNA sequence encoding this CDR3. The chain employs TRBV2 and TRBJ1-2, with D possibly being TRBD1 (5 bases). Germline CDR1 SNHLY, CDR2 FYNNEI. Between the trimmed V and J ends, which lost 3 bases and 4 bases, there was a span of 12 bases. This CDR3 has 14 residues. DNA of the CDR3: TGTGCCAGCAGTGAGACGTCAGGGATCTATGGCTACACCTTC. This gives the protein CASSETSGIYGYTF.

J is TRBJ1-2 and V is TRBV5-1; 7 nucleotides agree with TRBD1. Germline V gene data show CDR1 as SGHRS and CDR2 as YFSETQ. Germline trimming cut 3 bases from V and 2 bases from J; bases unmatched to any gene: 4. This CDR3 is 14 amino acids long. The chain's CDR3 is CASSYQGVNYGYTF. The CDR3 DNA is TGCGCCAGCAGCTATCAGGGGGTCAACTATGGCTACACCTTC.

CDR3: CASSQVDNPVQGEQYF. CDR3 in DNA: TGCGCCAGCAGCCAAGTAGACAATCCTGTCCAGGGAGAGCAGTACTTC. This sequence joins TRBV4-3 and TRBJ2-7, with a possible D match to TRBD1 (5 bases). This CDR3 region has 16 residues. CDR1 is LGHNA and CDR2 is YSLEER in the germline V gene. With 1 base removed from V and 7 bases from J, the gap between germline ends came to 20 bases.